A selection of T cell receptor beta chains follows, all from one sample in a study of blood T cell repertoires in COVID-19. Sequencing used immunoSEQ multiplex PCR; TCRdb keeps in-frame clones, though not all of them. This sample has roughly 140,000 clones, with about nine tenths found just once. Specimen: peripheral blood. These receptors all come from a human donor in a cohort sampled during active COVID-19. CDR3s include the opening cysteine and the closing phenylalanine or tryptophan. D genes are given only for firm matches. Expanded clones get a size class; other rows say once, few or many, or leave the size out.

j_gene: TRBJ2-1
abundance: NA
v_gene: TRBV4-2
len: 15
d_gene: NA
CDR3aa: CASSQRQTSYNEQFF
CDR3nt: TGTGCCAGCAGCCAGCGACAGACCTCCTACAATGAGCAGTTCTTC

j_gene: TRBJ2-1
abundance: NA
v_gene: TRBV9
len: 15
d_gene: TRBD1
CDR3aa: CASSPSGQGVNEQFF
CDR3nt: TGTGCCAGCAGCCCCTCGGGACAGGGGGTCAATGAGCAGTTCTTC

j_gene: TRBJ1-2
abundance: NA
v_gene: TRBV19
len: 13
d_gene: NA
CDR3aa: CASSTTRRTGYTF
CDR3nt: TGTGCCAGTAGTACGACACGGAGGACGGGCTACACCTTC

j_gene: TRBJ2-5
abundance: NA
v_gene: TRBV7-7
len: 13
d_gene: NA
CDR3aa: CASSPTSGETQYF
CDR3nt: TGTGCTAGCAGCCCGACGAGCGGGGAGACCCAGTACTTC

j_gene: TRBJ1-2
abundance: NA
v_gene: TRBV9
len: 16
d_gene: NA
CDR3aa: CASSVDTRTAAYGYTF
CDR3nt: TGTGCCAGCAGCGTTGATACACGGACAGCCGCCTATGGCTACACCTTC

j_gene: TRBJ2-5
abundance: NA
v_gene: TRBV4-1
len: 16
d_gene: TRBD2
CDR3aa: CASSQAQAGGTETQYF
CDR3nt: TGCGCCAGCAGCCAAGCACAAGCGGGAGGGACAGAGACCCAGTACTTC

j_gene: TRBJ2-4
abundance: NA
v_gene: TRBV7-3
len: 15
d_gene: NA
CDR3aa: CASSPGGQNQNIQYF
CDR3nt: TGTGCCAGCAGCCCAGGTGGGCAGAACCAAAACATTCAGTACTTC

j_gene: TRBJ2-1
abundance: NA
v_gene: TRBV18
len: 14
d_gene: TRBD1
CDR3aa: CASSQQQGANEQFF
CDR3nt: TGTGCCAGCTCACAACAACAGGGGGCAAATGAGCAGTTCTTC

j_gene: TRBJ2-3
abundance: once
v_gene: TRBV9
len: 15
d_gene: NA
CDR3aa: CASSVVTGVTDTQYF
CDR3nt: TGTGCCAGCAGCGTAGTAACAGGAGTCACAGATACGCAGTATTTT

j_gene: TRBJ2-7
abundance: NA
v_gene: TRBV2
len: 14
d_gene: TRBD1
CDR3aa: CASRETGDSYEQYF
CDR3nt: TGTGCCAGCAGAGAGACAGGGGATTCCTACGAGCAGTACTTC

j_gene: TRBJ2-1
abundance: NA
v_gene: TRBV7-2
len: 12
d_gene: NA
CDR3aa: CASSDQGYEQFF
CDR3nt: TGTGCCAGCAGCGATCAGGGGTATGAGCAGTTCTTC

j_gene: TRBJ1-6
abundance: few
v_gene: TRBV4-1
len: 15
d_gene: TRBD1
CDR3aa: CASSQDAGGNSPLHF
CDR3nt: TGCGCCAGCAGCCAAGACGCAGGGGGTAATTCACCCCTCCACTTT

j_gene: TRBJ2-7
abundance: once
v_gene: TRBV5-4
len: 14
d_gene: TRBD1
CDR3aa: CASSGDRGLYEQYF
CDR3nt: TGTGCCAGCAGCGGGGACAGGGGGCTCTACGAGCAGTACTTC

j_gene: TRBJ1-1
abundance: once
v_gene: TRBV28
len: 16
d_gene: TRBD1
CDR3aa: CASSRDRGLWNTEAFF
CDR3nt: TGTGCCAGCAGTAGGGACAGGGGGCTTTGGAACACTGAAGCTTTCTTT

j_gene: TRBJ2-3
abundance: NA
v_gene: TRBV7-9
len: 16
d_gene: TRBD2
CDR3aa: CASSPGARTSGITQYF
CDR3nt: TGTGCCAGCAGCCCCGGGGCGAGGACTAGCGGGATTACGCAGTATTTT

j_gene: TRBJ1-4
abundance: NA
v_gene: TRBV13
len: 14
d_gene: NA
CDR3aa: CASSLGALNEKLFF
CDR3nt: TGTGCCAGCAGTTTGGGGGCCCTAAATGAAAAACTGTTTTTT

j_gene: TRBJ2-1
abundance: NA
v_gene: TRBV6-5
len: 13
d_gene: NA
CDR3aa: CASKTLGSNEQFF
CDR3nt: TGTGCCAGCAAGACGCTAGGGAGCAATGAGCAGTTCTTC

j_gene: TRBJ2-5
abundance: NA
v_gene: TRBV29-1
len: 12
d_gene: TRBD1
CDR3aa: CSALRGPETQYF
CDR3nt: TGCAGCGCACTCAGGGGGCCTGAGACCCAGTACTTC

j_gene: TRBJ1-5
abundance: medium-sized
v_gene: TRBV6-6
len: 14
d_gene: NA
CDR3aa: CASSTGDNNQPQHF
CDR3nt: TGTGCCAGCAGTACCGGGGATAACAATCAGCCCCAGCATTTT

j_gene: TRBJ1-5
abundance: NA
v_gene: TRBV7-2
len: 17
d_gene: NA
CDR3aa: CASSLVSSPGANQPQHF
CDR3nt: TGTGCCAGCAGCTTAGTCTCCTCCCCAGGCGCGAATCAGCCCCAGCATTTT

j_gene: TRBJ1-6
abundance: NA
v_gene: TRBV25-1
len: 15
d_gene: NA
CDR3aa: CASSSMSSYNSPLHF
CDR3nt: TGTGCCAGCAGTTCTATGAGCTCCTATAATTCACCCCTCCACTTT

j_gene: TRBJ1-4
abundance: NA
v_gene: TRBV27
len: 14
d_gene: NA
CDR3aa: CASSLGGTGSVLFF
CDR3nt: TGTGCCAGCAGTTTAGGGGGGACGGGTTCGGTTCTGTTTTTT

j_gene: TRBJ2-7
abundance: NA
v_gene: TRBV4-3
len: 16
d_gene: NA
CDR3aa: CASSQDPPPTTYEQYF
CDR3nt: TGCGCCAGCAGCCAAGATCCCCCCCCCACAACCTACGAGCAGTACTTC

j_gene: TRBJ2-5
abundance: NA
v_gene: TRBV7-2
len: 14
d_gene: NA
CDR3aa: CASSLVAGPETQYF
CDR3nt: TGTGCCAGCAGCTTAGTAGCAGGGCCAGAGACCCAGTACTTC

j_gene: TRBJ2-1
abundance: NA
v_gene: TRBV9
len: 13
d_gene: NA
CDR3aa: CASSGRGNNEQFF
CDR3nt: TGTGCCAGCAGCGGCCGGGGGAACAATGAGCAGTTCTTC

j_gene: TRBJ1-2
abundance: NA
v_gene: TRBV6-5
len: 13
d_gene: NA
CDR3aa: CASSDPGDDGYTF
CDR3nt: TGTGCCAGCAGCGATCCAGGGGACGATGGCTACACCTTC